The 25 T cell receptor beta chains below were found in one sample sequenced in a study of patients and donors after allogeneic stem cell transplantation. TCRdb reprocessed the RT-PCR reads with MiXCR, giving one entry per CDR3 protein. The sample holds over 400,000 distinct CDR3 sequences, 16% seen once. The material sequenced was blood, either unsorted or a sorted T cell fraction (not recorded which). The receptors here all came from a human donor who was either an allogeneic HSCT recipient or a stem cell or donor lymphocyte infusion donor (not recorded which). It is not recorded whose cells these are; they may come from a transplant donor.

This clonotype was found a few times. The V call is TRBV30, the J call TRBJ1-4; the D gene is possibly TRBD1 (6 bases). V lost 8 bases and J 3 bases, leaving 13 bases between the germline ends. Germline V CDR1 and CDR2: GTSNPN, SVGIG (reference sequence). This CDR3 is built from 13 residues. The CDR3 DNA sequence: TGTGCCGGACGGGACAACTCTAATGAAAAACTGTTTTTT. Its protein product is CAGRDNSNEKLFF.

This clonotype was counted between two and nine times. The J gene is TRBJ2-1, the V gene TRBV11-2; 10 bases are shared with TRBD2. Germline-derived CDR1 and CDR2 are SGHAT and FQNNGV. V was clipped by 1 base and J by 0 bases; unmatched bases: 6. This CDR3 comprises 18 residues. The CDR3 loop is CASSLGDSGGFSYNEQFF. The CDR3 coding sequence is TGTGCCAGCAGCTTAGGCGATAGCGGGGGGTTCTCCTACAATGAGCAGTTCTTC.

V is TRBV6-1 and J is TRBJ1-6, with D unclear. This CDR3 contains 14 residues. The V end was cut by 8 bases, the J end by 5 bases, with 13 bases between. Germline CDR1 and CDR2: MNHNS and SASEGT. The CDR3 DNA reads TGTGCCAGCTCCCCCCGGGTCAATAATTCACCCCTCCACTTT. Its translation is CASSPRVNNSPLHF.

This chain joins TRBV7-2 and TRBJ2-7, with a tentative D call TRBD2 (6 bases). Trimming cost V 5 bases and J 0 bases, with 17 bases left between them. The CDR3 is made up of 16 amino acids. CDR1 and CDR2 from the germline V gene are SGHTA and FQGNSA. The CDR3 sequence: CASSHPTGGFSYEQYF. In nucleotides, the CDR3 is TGTGCCAGCAGCCACCCTACCGGGGGTTTCTCCTACGAGCAGTACTTC.

This chain connects TRBV29-1 to TRBJ1-1, with 10 bases fitting TRBD1. This CDR3 has 14 residues. Germline-derived CDR1 and CDR2 are SQVTM and ANQGSEA. V dropped 7 bases and J dropped 4; count of bases not matched to a gene: 9. CDR3 loop: CSGRVDRGTTEAFF. CDR3 DNA: TGCAGCGGGAGGGTGGACAGGGGGACCACTGAAGCTTTCTTT.

The CDR3 protein is CATSDLLSQGDTQYF. The DNA for the CDR3 is TGTGCCACCAGTGACCTGCTTTCGCAGGGGGATACGCAGTATTTT. The chain recombines TRBV24-1 with TRBJ2-3; a weak D match, TRBD1 (6 bases). The CDR3 is 15 residues long. Germline values: CDR1 KGHDR, CDR2 SFDVKD. V gave up 4 bases and J gave up 6 bases, with 16 bases separating them.

V and J are TRBV11-1 and TRBJ2-1; tentative D call: TRBD1 (5 bases). Trimming stripped 1 base from V and 1 base from J, with 17 bases between. This CDR3 region has 18 residues. Looked up from germline, CDR1 is SGHAT and CDR2 is FQDESV (reference sequence). The CDR3 here is CASSLVLTTAKSYNEQFF. The CDR3 nucleotides are TGTGCCAGCAGCTTAGTACTCACGACAGCTAAATCCTACAATGAGCAGTTCTTC.

The table lists this clonotype with many counts. The J gene is TRBJ2-3, the V gene TRBV12-3 or TRBV12-4, with a tentative D call TRBD2 (6 bases). The CDR3 totals 15 residues. V was clipped by 6 bases and J by 2 bases, with 15 bases between them. The CDR3 nucleotides read TGTGCCAGCAGCTCACGGGACTCCCACACAGATACGCAGTATTTT. This sequence encodes CASSSRDSHTDTQYF.

The sample holds a few counts of this clonotype. The rearrangement links TRBV20-1 to TRBJ1-2, with D unresolved. Germline CDR1 and CDR2: DFQATT and SNEGSKA (reference sequence). V was cut by 0 bases and J by 6 bases, with 17 bases left in between. CDR3 length: 15 amino acids. The CDR3 nucleotides read TGCAGTGCTAGAGATGTGGCAGTTAGTTGGGATGGCTACACCTTC. Its protein is CSARDVAVSWDGYTF.

The chain has TRBV15 and TRBJ2-7; 7 positions agree with TRBD1. The CDR3 is 16 amino acids. Unmatched junction bases numbered 10, after V lost 1 base and J lost 4 bases. CDR1 is LNHNV, CDR2 YYDKDF, per germline (reference sequence). CDR3 DNA sequence: TGTGCCACCAGCAGAGGACCCACCGACAGGGCTTACGAGCAGTACTTC. Translation: CATSRGPTDRAYEQYF.

J is TRBJ2-1 and V is TRBV18, with unresolved D. CDR1 is KGHSH, CDR2 LQKENI, per germline. Trimming cost V 1 base and J 4 bases, with 11 bases left between them. There are 15 residues in the CDR3. The CDR3 protein is CASSPLAQIYNEQFF. The DNA for the CDR3 is TGTGCCAGCTCACCACTGGCACAAATATACAATGAGCAGTTCTTC.

The chain has TRBV7-6 and TRBJ2-7; TRBD2 matches at 9 bases. This CDR3 has 16 amino acids. Per the germline V gene, CDR1 is SGHVS and CDR2 is FNYEAQ. J lost 7 bases, V lost 5 bases, and 15 bases had no gene match. CDR3 loop: CASSLPAGTSFLEQYF. CDR3 nucleotide sequence: TGTGCCAGCAGCCTCCCTGCCGGGACTAGCTTTCTTGAGCAGTACTTC.

The chain employs TRBV25-1 and TRBJ2-3; D is perhaps TRBD2 (5 bases). Germline V gene data show CDR1 as MGHDK and CDR2 as SYGVNS. This CDR3 is 16 amino acids long. V dropped 1 base and J dropped 0 bases, with 11 bases sitting between them. CDR3 protein: CASSESTSGSTDTQYF. CDR3 in DNA: TGTGCCAGCAGTGAATCGACAAGCGGTAGCACAGATACGCAGTATTTT.

This clonotype was counted only a few times. The chain links TRBV6-5 to TRBJ1-4, with D possibly being TRBD1 (5 bases). V was shortened by 10 bases and J by 5 bases, with 11 bases between the two germline ends. The CDR3 has 12 amino acids. CDR1 is MNHEY, CDR2 SVGAGI, per germline. This chain's CDR3 is CATRTPNEKLFF. The CDR3 DNA reads as TGTGCCACCCGGACACCGAATGAAAAACTGTTTTTT.

Remarks on this clonotype: A much larger clone differs by one base, so this may be a read error. The chain couples TRBV29-1 to TRBJ2-7, with D possibly matching TRBD1 (6 bases). Near its end, the DNA agrees better with TRBJ2-1, so the J call may be wrong. The CDR3 consists of 13 residues. The germline CDR1 and CDR2 sequences are SQVTM and ANQGSEA. As DNA, the CDR3 is TGCAGCGTTGAGGCGGACAGCTCCTACGAGCAGTTCTTC. Translation: CSVEADSSYEQFF.

The chain's CDR3 is CASSLKETYEQYF. Written as DNA, the CDR3 is TGTGCCAGCAGTTTAAAAGAAACATACGAGCAGTACTTC. J is TRBJ2-7 and V is TRBV27, with unresolved D. Trimming removed 2 bases from V and 4 bases from J, with 9 bases in between. The CDR3 extends over 13 amino acids. The germline CDR1 and CDR2 sequences are MNHEY and SMNVEV (reference sequence).

The chain recombines TRBV9 with TRBJ1-2, with a tentative D call TRBD1 (6 bases). Trimming shortened V by 3 bases and J by 7 bases, and 16 bases separated the two germline ends. This CDR3 is 14 amino acids long. Germline V CDR1 and CDR2: SGDLS, YYNGEE. CDR3 amino acids: CASSAGAEAVGYTF. The CDR3 DNA sequence: TGTGCCAGCAGCGCGGGGGCGGAGGCAGTTGGCTACACCTTC.

This chain links TRBV1 with TRBJ1-2; TRBD1 is taken as the D call from the table, unchecked against the DNA. TRBV1 is annotated as a pseudogene. This CDR3 spans 12 amino acids. CDR3 in DNA: TGCACCAGCAGCCGACAGGGAAACGGCTACACCTTC. Protein sequence: CTSSRQGNGYTF.

This clonotype turned up a few times. The rearrangement links TRBV4-3 to TRBJ1-4; possibly TRBD1 for D (5 bases). The CDR3 has 17 amino acids. CDR1 and CDR2 from the germline V gene are LGHNA and YSLEER. V lost 0 bases to trimming and J lost 2 bases, with 13 bases between them. The CDR3 sequence is CASSQEEGRWTNEKLFF. In DNA, the CDR3 is TGCGCCAGCAGCCAAGAAGAGGGGAGGTGGACTAATGAAAAACTGTTTTTT.

The rearrangement links TRBV5-4 to TRBJ1-1; D may be TRBD1 (5 bases). The germline gives CDR1 SGHNT, CDR2 YYREEE (reference sequence). The V and J ends lost 2 bases and 0 bases respectively, with 26 bases between them. CDR3 length equals 20 residues. The CDR3 DNA sequence: TGTGCCAGCAGCTTTGTCCTACAAGGGACGGGATATCCCCTGAACACTGAAGCTTTCTTT. It is translated as CASSFVLQGTGYPLNTEAFF.

The rearrangement joins TRBV30 to TRBJ1-5, with D uncertain. The CDR3 extends over 13 amino acids. Trimming pared 3 bases from V and 7 bases from J, leaving 13 bases between. Germline-derived CDR1 and CDR2 are GTSNPN and SVGIG (reference sequence). The CDR3: CAWSGPERQPQHF. In nucleotides, the CDR3 is TGTGCCTGGAGCGGGCCGGAACGGCAGCCCCAGCATTTT.

There are a few counts of this clonotype. The gene calls are TRBV27 and TRBJ2-7; a weak D match, TRBD2 (5 bases). CDR1 is MNHEY, CDR2 SMNVEV, per germline (reference sequence). With 6 bases removed from V and 5 bases from J, the gap between germline ends came to 11 bases. CDR3 length equals 12 residues. CDR3 amino acids: CASSIRGDEQYF. The CDR3 DNA follows: TGTGCCAGCAGCATTCGGGGAGACGAGCAGTACTTC.

Worth noting for this clonotype: A much larger clone is a single base away; this may be a read error. The chain employs TRBV9 and TRBJ2-3; D call uncertain. Germline-derived CDR1 and CDR2 are SGDLS and YYNGEE. Trimming cost V 6 bases and J 1 base, with 18 bases left between them. The CDR3 sequence is 16 residues long. The CDR3, as DNA: TGTGCCAGCACCCTAGGACGCTCCCCTTGCACAGATACGCAGTATTTT. This encodes CASTLGRSPCTDTQYF.

The chain combines TRBV5-1 with TRBJ1-1; the D gene is possibly TRBD1 (5 bases). Trimming cost V 4 bases and J 1 base, with 17 bases left between them. Germline V gene data show CDR1 as SGHRS and CDR2 as YFSETQ. This CDR3 comprises 16 residues. The CDR3 region is CASSPGPGRTNTEAFF. The CDR3 DNA reads TGCGCCAGCAGCCCGGGGCCCGGACGCACGAACACTGAAGCTTTCTTT. The full variable domain, its missing parts supplied by reference TRBV5-1 and TRBJ1-1, is KAGVTQTPRYLIKTRGQQVTLSCSPISGHRSVSWYQQTPGQGLQFLFEYFSETQRNKGNFPGRFSGRQFSNSRSEMNVSTLELGDSALYLCASSPGPGRTNTEAFFGQGTRLTVV.

The chain carries TRBV7-2 and TRBJ2-1; possible D gene TRBD1, 5 bases. The germline gives CDR1 SGHTA, CDR2 FQGNSA. Trimming shortened V by 0 bases and J by 6 bases, and 15 bases separated the two germline ends. The CDR3 length is 16 residues. The CDR3, as DNA: TGTGCCAGCAGCTTAGCCCGCCAGGGTACTCGCAATGAGCAGTTCTTC. Its protein is CASSLARQGTRNEQFF.